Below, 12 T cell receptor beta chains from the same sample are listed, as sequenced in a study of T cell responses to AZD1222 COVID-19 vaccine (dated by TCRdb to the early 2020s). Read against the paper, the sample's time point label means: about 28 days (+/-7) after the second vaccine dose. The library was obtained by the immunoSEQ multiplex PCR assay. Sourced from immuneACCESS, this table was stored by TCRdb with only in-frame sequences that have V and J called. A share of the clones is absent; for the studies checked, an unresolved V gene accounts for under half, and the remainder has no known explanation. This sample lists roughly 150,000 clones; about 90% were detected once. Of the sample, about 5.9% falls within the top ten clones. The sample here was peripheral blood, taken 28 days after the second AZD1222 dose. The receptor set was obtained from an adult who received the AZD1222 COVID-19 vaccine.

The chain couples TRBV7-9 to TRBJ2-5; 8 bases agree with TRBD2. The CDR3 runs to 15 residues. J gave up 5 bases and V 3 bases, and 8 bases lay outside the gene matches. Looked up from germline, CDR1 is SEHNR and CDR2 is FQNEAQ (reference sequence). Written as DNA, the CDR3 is TGTGCCAGCAGCTTCCCGGGAGGGCTTGGGGAGACCCAGTACTTC. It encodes CASSFPGGLGETQYF.

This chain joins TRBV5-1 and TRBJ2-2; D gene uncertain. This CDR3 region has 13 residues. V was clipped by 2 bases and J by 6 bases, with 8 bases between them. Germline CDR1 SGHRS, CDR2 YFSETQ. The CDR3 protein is CASSFQASGELFF. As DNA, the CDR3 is TGCGCCAGCAGCTTCCAGGCTTCCGGGGAGCTGTTTTTT.

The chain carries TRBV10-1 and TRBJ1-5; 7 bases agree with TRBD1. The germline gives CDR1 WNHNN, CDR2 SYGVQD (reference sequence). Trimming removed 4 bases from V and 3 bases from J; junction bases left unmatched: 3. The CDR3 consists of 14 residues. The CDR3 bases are TGCGCCAGCAGTGGAGGGGGCCCCAATCAGCCCCAGCATTTT. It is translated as CASSGGGPNQPQHF.

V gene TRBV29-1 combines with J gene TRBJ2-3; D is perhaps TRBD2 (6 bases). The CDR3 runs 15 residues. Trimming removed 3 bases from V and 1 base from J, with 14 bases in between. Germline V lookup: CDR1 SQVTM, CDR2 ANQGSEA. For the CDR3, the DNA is TGCAGCGTTGACTTAGCGGCGGTAGGCACAGATACGCAGTATTTT. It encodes CSVDLAAVGTDTQYF.

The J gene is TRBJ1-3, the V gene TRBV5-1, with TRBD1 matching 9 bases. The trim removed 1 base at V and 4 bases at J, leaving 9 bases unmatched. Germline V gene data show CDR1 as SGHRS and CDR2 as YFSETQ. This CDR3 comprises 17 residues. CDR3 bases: TGCGCCAGCAGCTTGCAAAGTCGGGGACAGGGCGGAAACACCATATATTTT. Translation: CASSLQSRGQGGNTIYF.

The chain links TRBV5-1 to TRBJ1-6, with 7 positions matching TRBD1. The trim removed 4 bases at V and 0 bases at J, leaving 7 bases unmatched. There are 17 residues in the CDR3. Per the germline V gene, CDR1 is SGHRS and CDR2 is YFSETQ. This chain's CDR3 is CASSVGQSYSYNSPLHF. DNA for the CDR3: TGCGCCAGCAGCGTGGGACAGTCGTACTCCTATAATTCACCCCTCCACTTT.

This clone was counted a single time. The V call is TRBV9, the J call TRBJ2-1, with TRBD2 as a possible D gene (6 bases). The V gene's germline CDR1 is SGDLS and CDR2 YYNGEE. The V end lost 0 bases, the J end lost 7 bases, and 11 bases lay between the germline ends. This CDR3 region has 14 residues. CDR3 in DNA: TGTGCCAGCAGCGTAGGGGTAGCGGTGAATGAGCAGTTCTTC. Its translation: CASSVGVAVNEQFF.

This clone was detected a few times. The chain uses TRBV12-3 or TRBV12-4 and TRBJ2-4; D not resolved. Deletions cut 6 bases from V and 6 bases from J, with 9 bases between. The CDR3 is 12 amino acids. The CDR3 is CASSIDRNIQYF. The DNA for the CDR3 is TGTGCCAGCAGCATCGACCGAAACATTCAGTACTTC.

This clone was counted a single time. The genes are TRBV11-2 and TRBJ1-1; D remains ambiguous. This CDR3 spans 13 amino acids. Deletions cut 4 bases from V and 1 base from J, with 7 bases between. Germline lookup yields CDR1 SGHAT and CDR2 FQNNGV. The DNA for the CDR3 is TGTGCCAGCAGCTCCTGGGGGAACACTGAAGCTTTCTTT. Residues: CASSSWGNTEAFF.

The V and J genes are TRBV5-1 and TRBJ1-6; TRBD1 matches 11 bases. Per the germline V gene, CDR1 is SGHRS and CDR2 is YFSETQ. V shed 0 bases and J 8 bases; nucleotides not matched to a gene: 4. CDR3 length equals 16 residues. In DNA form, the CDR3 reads TGCGCCAGCAGCTTGGTGGGACAGGGGGGAGATTCACCCCTCCACTTT. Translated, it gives CASSLVGQGGDSPLHF.

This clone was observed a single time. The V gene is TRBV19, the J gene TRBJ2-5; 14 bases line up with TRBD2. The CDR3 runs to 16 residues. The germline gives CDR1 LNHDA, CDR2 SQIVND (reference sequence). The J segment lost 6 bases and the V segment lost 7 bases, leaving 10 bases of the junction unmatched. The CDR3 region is CASNPGLAGGGKTQYF. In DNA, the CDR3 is TGTGCCAGTAATCCAGGACTAGCGGGAGGTGGGAAGACCCAGTACTTC.

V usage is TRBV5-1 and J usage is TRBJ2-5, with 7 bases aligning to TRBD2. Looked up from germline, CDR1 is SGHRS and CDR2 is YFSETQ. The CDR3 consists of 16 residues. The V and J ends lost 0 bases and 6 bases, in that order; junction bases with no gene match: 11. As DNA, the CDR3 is TGCGCCAGCAGCTTGGATGCGCCAAGGGAGGGTCAGACCCAGTACTTC. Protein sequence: CASSLDAPREGQTQYF.